This passage covers 5 T cell receptor beta chains from one sample sequenced in a study of blood T cell repertoires in COVID-19. Profiling relied on immunoSEQ multiplex PCR, and the TCRdb table lists in-frame clones only, not all of them. The table includes approximately 150,000 clones, 88% detected once. What was sequenced was peripheral blood. These receptors were taken from a man aged 65 to 85 with active COVID-19.

For this clone: The junction shows a germline mismatch at one end, possibly a read error. The chain recombines TRBV28 with TRBJ1-1; D is possibly TRBD1 (5 bases). Per germline, CDR1 MDHEN and CDR2 SYDVKM. The CDR3 consists of 14 residues. CDR3 region: CATSLGRVNTEAFF. The CDR3 region has the DNA TGTGCCACCAGTTTAGGCAGGGTGAACACTGAAGCTTTCTTT.

This clone appeared a few times. The chain has TRBV5-5 and TRBJ1-4; D ambiguous. The CDR3 contains 14 residues. Trimming took off 2 bases at V and 1 base at J, with 6 bases between the two ends. Germline loops: CDR1 SGHKS, CDR2 YYEKEE (reference sequence). The CDR3 nucleotides are TGTGCCAGCAGCTTCGGGATAACTAATGAAAAACTGTTTTTT. Protein product: CASSFGITNEKLFF.

The chain links TRBV6-5 to TRBJ2-7; TRBD2 agrees at 8 bases. This CDR3 spans 13 amino acids. Germline V CDR1 and CDR2: MNHEY, SVGAGI. V dropped 6 bases and J dropped 5; count of bases not matched to a gene: 6. Here the CDR3 reads CASSRTSFNEQYF. DNA for the CDR3: TGTGCCAGCAGCCGGACTAGCTTTAACGAGCAGTACTTC.

This sequence joins TRBV6-5 and TRBJ1-1, with a weak D call TRBD1 (5 bases). CDR3 length equals 13 residues. Germline V lookup: CDR1 MNHEY, CDR2 SVGAGI. The ends were cut back, 6 bases at V and 6 bases at J, with 14 bases in the middle. This CDR3 reads CASRISGKPEAFF. The CDR3 region has the DNA TGTGCCAGCAGAATCTCAGGGAAGCCTGAAGCTTTCTTT.

The J gene is TRBJ1-3, the V gene TRBV28; possible D gene TRBD1, 6 bases. The CDR3 sequence is 14 residues long. Looked up from germline, CDR1 is MDHEN and CDR2 is SYDVKM. Trimming cost V 3 bases and J 0 bases, with 6 bases left between them. The CDR3 DNA reads as TGTGCCAGCAGTTTCAGGGGCTCTGGAAACACCATATATTTT. Protein: CASSFRGSGNTIYF.